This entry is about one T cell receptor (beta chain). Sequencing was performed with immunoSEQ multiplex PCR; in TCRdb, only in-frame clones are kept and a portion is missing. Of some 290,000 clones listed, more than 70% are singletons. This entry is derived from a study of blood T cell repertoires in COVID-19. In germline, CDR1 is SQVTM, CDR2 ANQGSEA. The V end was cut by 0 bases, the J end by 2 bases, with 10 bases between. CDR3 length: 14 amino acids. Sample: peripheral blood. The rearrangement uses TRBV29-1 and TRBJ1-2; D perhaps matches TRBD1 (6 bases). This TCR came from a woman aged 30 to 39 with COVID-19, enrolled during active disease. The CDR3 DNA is TGCAGCGTTGAAGAGGGACACAAGAACTATGGCTACACCTTC. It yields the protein CSVEEGHKNYGYTF.